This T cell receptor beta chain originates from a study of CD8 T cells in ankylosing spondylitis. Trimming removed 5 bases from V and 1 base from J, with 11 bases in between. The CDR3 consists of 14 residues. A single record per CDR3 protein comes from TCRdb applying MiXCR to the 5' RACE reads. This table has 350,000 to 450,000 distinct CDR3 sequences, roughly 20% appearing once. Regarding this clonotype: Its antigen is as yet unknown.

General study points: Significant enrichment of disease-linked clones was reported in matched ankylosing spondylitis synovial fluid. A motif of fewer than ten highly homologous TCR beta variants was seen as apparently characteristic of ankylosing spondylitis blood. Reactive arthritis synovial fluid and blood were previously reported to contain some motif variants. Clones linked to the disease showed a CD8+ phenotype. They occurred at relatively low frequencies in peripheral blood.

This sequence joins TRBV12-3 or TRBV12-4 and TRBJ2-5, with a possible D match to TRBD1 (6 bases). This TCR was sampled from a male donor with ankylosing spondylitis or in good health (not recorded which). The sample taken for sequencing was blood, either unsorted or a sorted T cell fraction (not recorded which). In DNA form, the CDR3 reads TGTGCCAGCAGTCACACAGGGTTCCAAGAGACCCAGTACTTC. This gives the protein CASSHTGFQETQYF.